These T cell receptor beta chains were read from a single sample in a study of cytomegalovirus exposure and HLA in healthy donors. Profiling relied on immunoSEQ multiplex PCR, and the TCRdb table lists in-frame clones only, not all of them. The repertoire holds about 110,000 clones, with around 84% as singletons. Sequenced sample: PBMCs. The receptors shown here come from a woman aged 25 to 39 in good health and CMV-seronegative. Each CDR3 is given with its conserved first and last residue. A D gene is named only where the DNA matches it firmly. Clone size is given for some rows only: seen once, a few or many times, or a class if the clone is expanded.

abundance,v_gene,j_gene,d_gene,CDR3aa,CDR3nt
.,TRBV27,TRBJ1-1,.,CASSSGPNTEAFF,TGTGCCAGCAGTTCAGGGCCTAACACTGAAGCTTTCTTT
.,TRBV2,TRBJ2-7,.,CASNFYEQYF,TGTGCCAGCAACTTCTACGAGCAGTACTTC
.,TRBV6-5,TRBJ2-3,.,CASSYSWTSTDTQYF,TGTGCCAGCAGTTACTCTTGGACTAGCACAGATACGCAGTATTTT
.,TRBV19,TRBJ2-5,TRBD1,CASSTDRVQTQYF,TGTGCCAGTAGTACGGACAGGGTTCAGACCCAGTACTTC
few,TRBV19,TRBJ2-1,TRBD2,CASTAQRGGLFGVYNEQFF,TGTGCCAGTACCGCCCAGCGGGGGGGCTTATTCGGAGTCTACAATGAGCAGTTCTTC
.,TRBV7-9,TRBJ2-1,.,CASSQHRVLVQFF,TGTGCCAGCAGCCAACACAGGGTCCTTGTGCAGTTCTTC
.,TRBV18,TRBJ1-4,.,CASSLDSATNEKLFF,TGTGCCAGCTCACTTGACAGTGCAACTAATGAAAAACTGTTTTTT
once,TRBV29-1,TRBJ2-7,.,CSVGDDEQYF,TGCAGCGTTGGAGACGACGAGCAGTACTTC
.,TRBV11-1,TRBJ2-5,.,CASSYWTEGETQYF,TGTGCCAGCAGCTATTGGACAGAGGGGGAGACCCAGTACTTC
.,TRBV6-5,TRBJ1-3,.,CASSYSSSTGNTIYF,TGTGCCAGCAGTTACTCGAGTTCAACTGGAAACACCATATATTTT
.,TRBV10-3,TRBJ2-1,TRBD2,CAISEGGLALNNEQFF,TGTGCCATCAGTGAGGGGGGACTAGCGCTAAACAATGAGCAGTTCTTC
.,TRBV7-8,TRBJ2-5,TRBD1,CASSLARVSGGRETQYF,TGTGCCAGCAGCTTAGCCCGGGTCTCAGGGGGTCGTGAGACCCAGTACTTC
.,TRBV7-9,TRBJ1-2,.,CASSLGDNIYGYTF,TGTGCCAGCAGCTTGGGCGACAACATCTATGGCTACACCTTC
.,TRBV5-1,TRBJ2-5,TRBD2,CASSFKTSGGPPTQYF,TGCGCCAGCAGCTTTAAGACTAGCGGGGGCCCTCCGACCCAGTACTTC
.,TRBV7-2,TRBJ1-1,TRBD1,CASSLWTGANTEAFF,TGTGCCAGCAGCTTATGGACAGGAGCGAACACTGAAGCTTTCTTT
.,TRBV5-1,TRBJ1-1,.,CASSLDQGMNTEAFF,TGCGCCAGCAGCTTGGACCAGGGGATGAACACTGAAGCTTTCTTT
.,TRBV2,TRBJ2-1,TRBD2,CASRGTSELYNEQFF,TGTGCCAGCAGGGGCACTAGCGAACTTTACAATGAGCAGTTCTTC
.,TRBV19,TRBJ1-4,TRBD1,CASSEQGGNEKLFF,TGTGCCAGTAGCGAACAGGGGGGGAATGAAAAACTGTTTTTT
.,TRBV6-6,TRBJ1-1,.,CASSYSKGGLNTEAFF,TGTGCCAGCAGTTACTCGAAGGGGGGGCTCAACACTGAAGCTTTCTTT
.,TRBV5-1,TRBJ2-7,.,CASSSGRTYEQYF,TGCGCCAGCAGCTCGGGGAGGACCTACGAGCAGTACTTC
.,TRBV28,TRBJ1-2,.,CASSFSPGVSYGYTF,TGTGCCAGCAGTTTTTCGCCCGGGGTCTCTTATGGCTACACCTTC
few,TRBV6-5,TRBJ2-6,.,CASSYSKTGGANVLTF,TGTGCCAGCAGTTACTCGAAGACAGGAGGGGCCAACGTCCTGACTTTC
.,TRBV6-5,TRBJ2-1,.,CASRRQDSLEQFF,TGTGCCAGCAGGCGACAGGACTCGCTTGAGCAGTTCTTC
few,TRBV5-1,TRBJ1-3,.,CASSFNRNSGNTIYF,TGCGCCAGCAGCTTCAACAGGAACTCTGGAAACACCATATATTTT
.,TRBV4-2,TRBJ2-5,TRBD2,CASSQPLARQTQYF,TGTGCCAGCAGCCAACCACTAGCGAGGCAGACCCAGTACTTC
.,TRBV2,TRBJ2-1,TRBD2,CASSEDGGTYNEQFF,TGTGCCAGCAGTGAAGACGGGGGGACCTACAATGAGCAGTTCTTC
.,TRBV2,TRBJ1-2,TRBD1,CASSTPTGDGYTF,TGTGCCAGCAGTACGCCGACAGGGGATGGCTACACCTTC
once,TRBV28,TRBJ2-7,.,CASSLAGAHEQYF,TGTGCCAGCAGTTTGGCAGGGGCCCACGAGCAGTACTTC
few,TRBV2,TRBJ1-1,TRBD1,CASSGGTGGGAEAFF,TGTGCCAGCAGCGGAGGGACAGGGGGTGGGGCTGAAGCTTTCTTT
.,TRBV10-3,TRBJ2-7,.,CAISHSDRFGEQYF,TGTGCCATCAGCCACTCTGACAGGTTTGGCGAGCAGTACTTC
.,TRBV19,TRBJ2-6,.,CASSPGPPGANVLTF,TGTGCCAGTAGTCCTGGCCCCCCTGGGGCCAACGTCCTGACTTTC
.,TRBV30,TRBJ2-7,.,CAWRDDSRGVYSYEQYF,TGTGCCTGGAGGGATGATAGTCGCGGGGTCTACTCCTACGAGCAGTACTTC
.,TRBV4-3,TRBJ1-4,.,CASSQEASTGPNEKLFF,TGCGCCAGCAGCCAAGAAGCTAGTACAGGCCCTAATGAAAAACTGTTTTTT
.,TRBV7-3,TRBJ2-3,.,CASSLGASSHSDTQYF,TGTGCCAGCAGCTTAGGAGCTAGTAGCCATTCGGATACGCAGTATTTT
once,TRBV5-1,TRBJ1-1,.,CASSLGHADTEAFF,TGCGCCAGCAGCTTGGGACACGCAGACACTGAAGCTTTCTTT
.,TRBV5-5,TRBJ1-1,.,CASSLVANEAFF,TGTGCCAGCAGCTTGGTGGCCAATGAAGCTTTCTTT
.,TRBV30,TRBJ1-6,TRBD1,CAWLTGNSPLHF,TGTGCCTGGTTGACAGGGAATTCACCCCTCCACTTT
.,TRBV4-3,TRBJ1-4,TRBD1,CASSQRTGQGEEKLFF,TGCGCCAGCAGCCAGCGAACCGGACAGGGTGAGGAAAAACTGTTTTTT
.,TRBV5-4,TRBJ2-1,.,CASSLMGVAGYNEQFF,TGTGCCAGCAGCTTGATGGGCGTCGCTGGCTACAATGAGCAGTTCTTC
once,TRBV28,TRBJ2-7,.,CASSPGNEQYF,TGTGCCAGCAGCCCCGGGAACGAGCAGTACTTC
.,TRBV29-1,TRBJ2-5,.,CSVGGGETQYF,TGCAGCGTAGGCGGAGGGGAGACCCAGTACTTC
few,TRBV23-1,TRBJ1-3,.,CASSGQGIGNTIYF,TGCGCCAGCAGTGGGCAGGGGATTGGAAACACCATATATTTT
.,TRBV28,TRBJ2-7,TRBD1,CASSSNRDSLRGEQYF,TGTGCCAGCAGTTCCAACCGGGACAGCCTCCGCGGCGAGCAGTACTTC
.,TRBV30,TRBJ2-2,TRBD1,CAWRDRVGPGELFF,TGTGCCTGGAGGGACAGGGTAGGACCCGGGGAGCTGTTTTTT
few,TRBV28,TRBJ2-7,TRBD2,CATYGGATYEQYF,TGTGCCACCTACGGGGGGGCAACCTACGAGCAGTACTTC
.,TRBV28,TRBJ2-5,TRBD2,CASRLAGETQYF,TGTGCCAGCAGACTAGCGGGCGAGACCCAGTACTTC
.,TRBV5-1,TRBJ2-7,TRBD1,CASRPTAGTASYEQYF,TGCGCCAGCAGGCCCACCGCCGGGACAGCCTCCTACGAGCAGTACTTC
once,TRBV7-8,TRBJ1-6,TRBD1,CASSSGTGNNSPLHF,TGTGCCAGCAGCAGTGGGACAGGGAATAATTCACCCCTCCACTTT
many,TRBV4-3,TRBJ2-1,.,CASSQESSTSLYNEQFF,TGCGCCAGCAGCCAAGAGAGCAGCACTAGCCTCTACAATGAGCAGTTCTTC
.,TRBV11-2,TRBJ2-3,.,CASSLERRGHTDTQYF,TGTGCCAGCAGCTTAGAACGGCGGGGGCACACAGATACGCAGTATTTT
.,TRBV30,TRBJ1-5,.,CAWSSNRNQPQHF,TGTGCCTGGAGTAGTAACCGGAATCAGCCCCAGCATTTT
.,TRBV28,TRBJ1-2,.,CASSLRAGSGYTF,TGTGCCAGCAGTTTAAGAGCAGGGTCAGGCTACACCTTC
.,TRBV4-3,TRBJ2-1,.,CASSRLLGGIWEQFF,TGCGCCAGCAGCCGCCTGCTAGGGGGTATCTGGGAGCAGTTCTTC
.,TRBV28,TRBJ1-2,.,CASSLFRNGYTF,TGTGCCAGCAGTTTATTTCGTAATGGCTACACCTTC
.,TRBV7-2,TRBJ1-1,TRBD1,CASSLTPGQGTEAFF,TGTGCCAGCAGCTTAACTCCGGGACAGGGGACTGAAGCTTTCTTT
.,TRBV7-2,TRBJ2-3,TRBD2,CASSSSGSGTDTQYF,TGTGCCAGCAGCTCTAGCGGGAGTGGCACAGATACGCAGTATTTT
.,TRBV7-9,TRBJ2-1,TRBD2,CASSLAGNLAGVDEQFF,TGTGCCAGCAGCTTAGCCGGGAATCTAGCGGGGGTTGATGAGCAGTTCTTC
.,TRBV4-1,TRBJ2-7,TRBD2,CASSIRQGATTSGGPNEQYF,TGCGCCAGCAGCATCCGACAGGGGGCAACGACTAGCGGGGGGCCTAACGAGCAGTACTTC
.,TRBV6-5,TRBJ2-7,TRBD2,CASRLVTSGSYEQYF,TGTGCCAGCAGACTTGTGACTAGCGGGAGTTACGAGCAGTACTTC
.,TRBV6-1,TRBJ1-1,.,CASELDTNTEAFF,TGTGCCAGCGAGTTAGACACGAACACTGAAGCTTTCTTT